This T cell receptor beta chain came from a study of chemoradiotherapy in HPV16-positive cancers. For the study at large: Candidate HPV-specific clones and shared TCR motifs came from a couple of HPV16-positive patients.

Study-wide results and limits: HPV-specific T cells were functionally defined from only a couple of HPV16-positive patients. Candidate HPV-specific clones and E7-related TCR motifs grew in tumor during treatment.

This clone was seen more than once but under ten times. As yet, its antigen is unknown. Trimming pared 1 base from V and 15 bases from J, leaving 14 bases between. This CDR3 has 12 amino acids. Germline V CDR1 and CDR2: SGHTS, YDEGEE. The table came from immunoSEQ multiplex PCR; TCRdb's copy has only in-frame clones and leaves some out. The repertoire includes around 9,700 clones, roughly 70% of them detected once, and 36% sits in the top ten. Sampling was carried out from a patient who underwent chemoradiotherapy. The genes are TRBV5-8 and TRBJ2-4; possible D gene TRBD2, 6 bases. This TCR was recovered from a human donor with HPV-associated anogenital cancer. CDR3 region: CASSLPTRPRYF. The CDR3 region has the DNA TGTGCCAGCAGCTTGCCGACTAGGCCTCGGTACTTC.